The 18 T cell receptor beta chains presented below share a single source sample, sequenced in a study of T-cell memory formation after mild COVID-19. TCRdb re-called the 5' RACE reads through MiXCR, storing one row per CDR3 protein. The table lists 150,000 to 200,000 distinct CDR3 sequences, approximately 16% of them singletons, with 2% to 2.5% in the top ten. Sample: PBMCs or a T cell subset sorted from them (not recorded which). The receptors originated from an adult woman who had mild COVID-19 (a few samples of this study predate the infection). Cell type and time point are not known.

The genes are TRBV14 and TRBJ2-5, with 7 bases matching TRBD2. With 1 base clipped from V and 2 bases from J, the junction kept 7 bases outside the gene matches. CDR3 length: 16 amino acids. Germline V gene lookup returns CDR1 SGHDN and CDR2 FVKESK. This chain's CDR3 is CASSQVGGSSQETQYF. The CDR3 coding sequence is TGTGCCAGCAGCCAAGTCGGCGGGAGTTCACAAGAGACCCAGTACTTC.

This clonotype appeared a few times. The chain carries TRBV5-1 and TRBJ2-7; TRBD1 agrees at 7 bases. The CDR3 is made up of 14 amino acids. V was clipped by 3 bases and J by 3 bases; unmatched bases: 6. Germline loops: CDR1 SGHRS, CDR2 YFSETQ. CDR3: CASSSTGNGYEQYF. CDR3 bases: TGCGCCAGCAGCTCGACAGGGAACGGCTACGAGCAGTACTTC.

This clonotype appeared once. This rearrangement joins TRBV2 to TRBJ1-2; a possible D gene is TRBD1 (5 bases). The CDR3 totals 14 residues. V gave up 5 bases and J gave up 7 bases, with 17 bases separating them. CDR1 and CDR2 from the germline V gene are SNHLY and FYNNEI. This CDR3 reads CASSPRFIRGGYTF. The DNA of the CDR3 is TGTGCCAGCAGTCCCAGATTCATTAGGGGTGGCTACACCTTC. The full variable domain, its missing parts supplied by reference TRBV2 and TRBJ1-2, is EPEVTQTPSHQVTQMGQEVILRCVPISNHLYFYWYRQILGQKVEFLVSFYNNEISEKSEIFDDQFSVERPDGSNFTLKIRSTKLEDSAMYFCASSPRFIRGGYTFGSGTRLTVV.

This chain joins TRBV5-5 and TRBJ1-2; D possibly corresponds to TRBD1 (5 bases). V was cut by 3 bases and J by 1 base, with 13 bases left in between. The CDR3 spans 15 residues. Germline lookup yields CDR1 SGHKS and CDR2 YYEKEE (reference sequence). The CDR3 region has the DNA TGTGCCAGCAGCTCTCCTTCGAGGGGTAACTATGGCTACACCTTC. This sequence encodes CASSSPSRGNYGYTF.

The rearrangement joins TRBV5-1 to TRBJ1-2; the match to TRBD1 covers 7 bases. CDR3 length: 14 amino acids. V dropped 4 bases and J dropped 4; count of bases not matched to a gene: 7. Germline CDR1 and CDR2: SGHRS and YFSETQ. The CDR3 region is CASSPGTDTYGYTF. Written as DNA, the CDR3 is TGCGCCAGCAGCCCCGGGACAGACACCTATGGCTACACCTTC.

This clonotype showed up many times. The chain has TRBV7-2 and TRBJ2-1; no reliable D call. Germline CDR1 reads SGHTA; CDR2 reads FQGNSA. Trimming pared 1 base from V and 4 bases from J, leaving 11 bases between. The CDR3 spans 15 residues. The CDR3: CASSLEDSRYNEQFF. In nucleotides, the CDR3 is TGTGCCAGCAGCTTAGAGGATAGCAGGTACAATGAGCAGTTCTTC.

The chain couples TRBV7-8 to TRBJ2-7; TRBD1 agrees at 7 bases. V lost 0 bases to trimming and J lost 3 bases; unmatched junction nucleotides: 11. The CDR3 contains 17 residues. Germline CDR1 SGHVS, CDR2 FQNEAQ. The CDR3 spells CASSLATTGVDFYEQYF. The CDR3 DNA reads as TGTGCCAGCAGCTTAGCGACTACAGGGGTCGATTTCTACGAGCAGTACTTC.

This clonotype was counted a few times. The chain uses TRBV20-1 and TRBJ2-2; 8 nucleotides agree with TRBD1. Trimming at V came to 5 bases and at J to 7 bases, leaving 3 bases not matched to a gene. Germline CDR1 and CDR2: DFQATT and SNEGSKA (reference sequence). The CDR3 has 12 amino acids. The CDR3 bases are TGCAGTGCTCCGGGACAGGTCGGGGAGCTGTTTTTT. Translation gives CSAPGQVGELFF.

This clonotype has ten or more counts. The chain uses TRBV20-1 and TRBJ1-1; D not certain. There are 14 residues in the CDR3. Germline CDR1 reads DFQATT; CDR2 reads SNEGSKA (reference sequence). V lost 1 base and J 1 base, leaving 10 bases between the germline ends. CDR3 sequence reads: CSARGHRTNTEAFF. In DNA form, the CDR3 reads TGCAGTGCTAGAGGACACCGCACGAACACTGAAGCTTTCTTT.

Only a few counts were recorded for this clonotype. The genes are TRBV24-1 and TRBJ2-1; tentatively, D is TRBD2 (7 bases). The CDR3 loop spans 16 amino acids. The V end was cut by 4 bases, the J end by 6 bases, with 18 bases between. Germline V CDR1 and CDR2: KGHDR, SFDVKD. The CDR3 region has the DNA TGTGCCACCAGTGACCTAGGGGGGGGAGGCCCCAATGAGCAGTTCTTC. Residues: CATSDLGGGGPNEQFF.

The CDR3 spells CASGLGSGEQFF. In nucleotides, the CDR3 is TGTGCTAGTGGCCTCGGTTCGGGAGAGCAGTTCTTC. V and J are TRBV12-5 and TRBJ2-1; D possibly corresponds to TRBD2 (5 bases). The CDR3 runs 12 residues. With 6 bases removed from V and 10 bases from J, the gap between germline ends came to 13 bases. Germline CDR1 reads LGHNT; CDR2 reads FRNRAP.

This clonotype was detected only a few times. This sequence joins TRBV7-2 and TRBJ2-4; TRBD1 agrees at 9 bases. The CDR3 extends over 14 amino acids. From germline, CDR1 is SGHTA and CDR2 FQGNSA. The V gene end was trimmed by 5 bases and the J gene end by 8 bases; junction bases not matched to a gene: 7. This CDR3 is CASSPQWTGDIQYF. DNA for the CDR3: TGTGCCAGCAGCCCGCAATGGACAGGGGACATTCAGTACTTC.

This clonotype was seen only a few times. J is TRBJ2-3 and V is TRBV2; D call uncertain. This CDR3 comprises 15 residues. Germline V lookup: CDR1 SNHLY, CDR2 FYNNEI. Trimming removed 4 bases at V and 1 base at J, with 12 bases between. CDR3 amino acids: CASSVTTPGTDTQYF. The CDR3 DNA reads TGTGCCAGCAGTGTGACCACGCCAGGCACAGATACGCAGTATTTT.

This clonotype was counted between two and nine times. The CDR3 DNA sequence: TGTGCCAGCAGTTCGGACAGAAGCTATGGCTACACCTTC. It codes for CASSSDRSYGYTF. V gene TRBV6-5 combines with J gene TRBJ1-2; TRBD1 is a possible D gene (6 bases). The CDR3 has 13 amino acids. Germline CDR1 reads MNHEY; CDR2 reads SVGAGI. V was cut by 4 bases and J by 4 bases, with 10 bases left in between.

This chain connects TRBV12-3 or TRBV12-4 to TRBJ1-6; tentatively, D is TRBD1 (5 bases). Trimming removed 6 bases at V and 6 bases at J, with 9 bases between. This CDR3 comprises 13 residues. CDR3 protein: CASSSGSNSPLHF. CDR3 sequence (DNA): TGTGCCAGCAGCTCAGGGAGTAATTCACCCCTCCACTTT.

This clonotype has only a few counts. This rearrangement joins TRBV5-1 to TRBJ2-5, with D hard to call. The V gene lost 4 bases and the J gene lost 0 bases, with 22 bases spanning the gap. This CDR3 region has 18 residues. Germline CDR1 is SGHRS and CDR2 is YFSETQ. For the CDR3, the DNA is TGCGCCAGCAGCCCGGAGAGTCTGAGATCTTCGTACCAAGAGACCCAGTACTTC. It yields the protein CASSPESLRSSYQETQYF.

The chain couples TRBV12-3 or TRBV12-4 to TRBJ1-5; D is undetermined. This CDR3 region has 14 residues. V was cut by 1 base and J by 8 bases, with 12 bases left in between. DNA of the CDR3: TGTGCCAGCAGTTTAGGTTCGACGGGAGAGCCCCAGCATTTT. This translates into CASSLGSTGEPQHF.

This clonotype was found a few times. This sequence joins TRBV6-6 and TRBJ2-3; no firm D call. Germline loops: CDR1 MNHNY, CDR2 SVGAGI (reference sequence). The V gene lost 6 bases and the J gene lost 1 base, with 5 bases spanning the gap. The CDR3 totals 12 residues. CDR3 coding DNA: TGTGCCAGCAGCCGCCGCACAGATACGCAGTATTTT. It codes for CASSRRTDTQYF.